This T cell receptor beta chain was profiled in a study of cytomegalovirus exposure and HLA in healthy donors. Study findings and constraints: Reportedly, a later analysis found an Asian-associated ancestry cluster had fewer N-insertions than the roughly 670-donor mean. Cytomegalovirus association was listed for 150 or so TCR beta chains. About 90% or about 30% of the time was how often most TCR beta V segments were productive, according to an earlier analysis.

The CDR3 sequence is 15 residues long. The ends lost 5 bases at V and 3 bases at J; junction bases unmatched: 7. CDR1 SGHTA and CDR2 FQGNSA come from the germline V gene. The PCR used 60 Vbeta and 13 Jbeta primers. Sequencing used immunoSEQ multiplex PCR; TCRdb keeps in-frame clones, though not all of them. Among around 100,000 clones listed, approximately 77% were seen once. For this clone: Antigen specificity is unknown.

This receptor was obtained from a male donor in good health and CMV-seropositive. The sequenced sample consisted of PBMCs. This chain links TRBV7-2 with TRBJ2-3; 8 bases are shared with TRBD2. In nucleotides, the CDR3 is TGTGCCAGCAGCCCCGGGGGGGGTAAGACAGATACGCAGTATTTT. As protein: CASSPGGGKTDTQYF.